This T cell receptor (beta chain) was obtained from a study of OX40 agonist ivuxolimab in advanced cancers. The study in broad terms: Ivuxolimab was a fully human IgG2 agonistic monoclonal antibody targeting the costimulatory receptor OX40 (CD134). The paper reports the monotherapy dose-escalation portion (N of about 56 patients) of the phase I ivuxolimab trial. Of the approximately 54 dose-escalation patients, hepatocellular carcinoma was present in roughly 19, melanoma in some 15, renal cell carcinoma in 9 and head and neck cancer in 9. Intravenous ivuxolimab was administered to patients every 2 weeks at six dose levels: 0.01, 0.1, 0.3, 1.5, 3 and 10 mg/kg. Patients were allowed to have had prior anti-PD-1, anti-PD-L1 or anti-CTLA-4 therapy, and approximately 39% of the dose-escalation patients had been treated with checkpoint inhibitors. A male proportion of roughly 80% and a mean age of approximately 62 years, ranging from roughly 23 to 85, were recorded for the dose-escalation cohort. The point of sequencing TCRbeta in the periphery was to test whether ivuxolimab changed TCR sequence diversity and drove clonal T-cell expansion. Partial responses occurred in three dose-escalation patients, of whom one had hepatocellular carcinoma and two had cutaneous melanoma. The research as a whole found: The antigen specificity of the peripheral T cells that underwent clonal expansion was not determined. After ivuxolimab, expanded clones were on average more numerous among CD8+ T cells than among CD4+ T cells. At doses of 0.1 to 3.0 mg/kg, clonal expansion of both CD4+ and CD8+ blood T cells was observed from baseline to week 6. In partial responders in the 0.1-3.0 mg/kg groups, normalized peripheral clonal expansion was found to be among the lowest, especially among CD8+ T cells. Low levels of normalized T-cell clonal expansion were also seen in some nonresponding patients.

Points on this clone: Its cognate antigen has yet to be identified. Base quality data are lacking; no much larger clone is found one base away.

Genomic DNA was extracted from sorted cells for sequencing of the TCRbeta CDR3 region. TCRbeta CDR3 regions were sequenced using the immunoSEQ Assay. TCRdb holds this immuneACCESS table with in-frame rearrangements only. Some clones are missing; in checked studies, unresolved V genes explain under half, and the rest has no known cause. The sample table lists roughly 80,000 clones, about 86% of them with a count of one. Clones ranked in the top ten supply less than 2.5% of the sample. V loses 7 bases of germline sequence and J loses 0 bases, and the interval between the two ends is 19 bases. The germline V gene supplies CDR1 LGHNT and CDR2 FRNRAP. Including the terminal cysteine and phenylalanine, the CDR3 comprises 16 residues. Only the CDR3 DNA stays, 48 bases, in frame from base 1. The trial excluded patients who had a history of autoimmune disease or who were on systemic immunosuppression. Peripheral blood for TCR sequencing was collected from all dose cohorts at baseline, on cycle 4 day 1, and on cycle 7 day 1. Samples came from an open-label, multicenter, first-in-human phase I dose-escalation trial of ivuxolimab. Adults with locally advanced or metastatic melanoma, renal cell, hepatocellular, or head and neck squamous cell carcinoma were enrolled in the trial. Before TCR sequencing, CD4+ T cells and CD8+ T cells were sorted from peripheral blood as separate populations.

In this chain, TRBV12-5 is recombined with TRBJ2-7; the D gene remains uncertain. This TCR was recovered from an adult with an advanced solid tumor such as melanoma, head and neck, liver or kidney cancer. The sequencing here drew on CD4+ or CD8+ T cells sorted from blood, taken in a trial of the OX40 agonist ivuxolimab. The sequenced DNA: TGTGCTAGTGCCTTGAGGTTTGGGTCGGACTCCTACGAGCAGTACTTC. The translation is CASALRFGSDSYEQYF.